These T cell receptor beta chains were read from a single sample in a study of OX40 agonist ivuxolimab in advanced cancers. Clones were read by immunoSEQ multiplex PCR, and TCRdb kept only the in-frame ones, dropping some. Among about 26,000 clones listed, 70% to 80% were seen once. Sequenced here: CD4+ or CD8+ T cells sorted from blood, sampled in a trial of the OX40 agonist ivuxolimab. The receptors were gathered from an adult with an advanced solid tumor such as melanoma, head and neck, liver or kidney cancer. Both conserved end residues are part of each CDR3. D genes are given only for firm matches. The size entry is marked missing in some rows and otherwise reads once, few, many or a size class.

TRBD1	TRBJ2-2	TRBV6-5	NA	TGTGCCAGCAGTTACTCGACAGGGGGGGTGACCGGGGAGCTGTTTTTT	CASSYSTGGVTGELFF
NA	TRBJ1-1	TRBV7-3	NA	TGTGCCAGCAGCTTAGCGGGGACTAACACTGAAGCTTTCTTT	CASSLAGTNTEAFF
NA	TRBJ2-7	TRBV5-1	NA	TGCGCCAGCAGCTTGTACGGGATCTCCTACGAGCAGTACTTC	CASSLYGISYEQYF
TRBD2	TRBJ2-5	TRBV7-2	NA	TGTGCCAGCAGCCCTGGATTGAGCGGGGGTCGAGAGACCCAGTACTTC	CASSPGLSGGRETQYF
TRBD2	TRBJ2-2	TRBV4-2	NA	TGTGCCAGCAGCCAGGTGGGGGGGATGGCGAACACCGGGGAGCTGTTTTTT	CASSQVGGMANTGELFF
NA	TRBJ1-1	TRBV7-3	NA	TGTGCCAGCAGCTCGGGGACAATAACTGAAGCTTTCTTT	CASSSGTITEAFF
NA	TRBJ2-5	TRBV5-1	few	TGCGCCAGCAGATTGGACGAGGAGACCCAGTACTTC	CASRLDEETQYF
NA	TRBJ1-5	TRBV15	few	TGTGCCACCAGACAGTATGATAGCAATCAGCCCCAGCATTTT	CATRQYDSNQPQHF
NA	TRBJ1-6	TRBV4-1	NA	TGCGCCAGCAGCCAAGATTCGGGTTCGGAGACCGATTCACCCCTCCACTTT	CASSQDSGSETDSPLHF
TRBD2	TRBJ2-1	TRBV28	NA	TGTGCCAGCAGTCCACTAGCGGGAGAACACAATGAGCAGTTCTTC	CASSPLAGEHNEQFF
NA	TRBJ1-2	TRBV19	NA	TGTGCCAGTAGTAGGAGCTATGGCTACACCTTC	CASSRSYGYTF
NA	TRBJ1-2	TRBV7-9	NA	TGTGCCAGCAGCTCCAGTGACGGCGGTGGCCTTGGCTACACCTTC	CASSSSDGGGLGYTF
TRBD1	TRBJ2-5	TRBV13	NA	TGTGCCAGCAGCTCCGGGGACAGGGATTACCAAGAGACCCAGTACTTC	CASSSGDRDYQETQYF
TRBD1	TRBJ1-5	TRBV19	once	TGTGCCAGCGACAGGGTCGGTTCATTGCGCAATCAGCCCCAGCATTTT	CASDRVGSLRNQPQHF
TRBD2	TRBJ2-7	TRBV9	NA	TGTGCCAGCAGCGAGGGCGGACTAGCGGGACACTACGAGCAGTACTTC	CASSEGGLAGHYEQYF
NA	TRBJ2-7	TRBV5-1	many	TGCGCCAGCAGCACAGGCAGGGACCTCTCCTACGAGCAGTACTTC	CASSTGRDLSYEQYF
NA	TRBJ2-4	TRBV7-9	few	TGTGCCAGCATCCCCTGGGGTGTGACTATAGCCAAAAACATTCAGTACTTC	CASIPWGVTIAKNIQYF
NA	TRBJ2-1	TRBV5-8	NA	TGTGCCAGCTACGGTGGGGGTGAGCAGTTCTTC	CASYGGGEQFF
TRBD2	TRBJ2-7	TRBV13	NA	TGTGCCAGCAGCCCAGGGACTAGCGGCCTAACCTACGAGCAGTACTTC	CASSPGTSGLTYEQYF
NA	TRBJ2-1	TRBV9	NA	TGTGCCAGCAGCGTGAGGGTAAACCCGGGGCCCTACAATGAGCAGTTCTTC	CASSVRVNPGPYNEQFF
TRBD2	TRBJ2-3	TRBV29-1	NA	TGCAGCGTTGCGTCTAGCGGGAGTTTAGATACGCAGTATTTT	CSVASSGSLDTQYF
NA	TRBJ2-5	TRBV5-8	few	TGTGCCAGCAGCTCGTCCGGGCCGCAAGAGACCCAGTACTTC	CASSSSGPQETQYF
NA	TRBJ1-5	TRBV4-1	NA	TGCGCCAGCAGCCAAGATCTTGACAGATATAGCAATCAGCCCCAGCATTTT	CASSQDLDRYSNQPQHF
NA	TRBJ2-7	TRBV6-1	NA	TGTGCCAGCATACCAGAGACCTACGAGCAGTACTTC	CASIPETYEQYF
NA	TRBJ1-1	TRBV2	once	TGTGCCAGGGGGGGGCCCACTGAAGCTTTCTTT	CARGGPTEAFF
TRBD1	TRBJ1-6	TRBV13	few	TGTGCCAGCAGCTGGGGACAGATACCCGGACCCCTCCACTTT	CASSWGQIPGPLHF
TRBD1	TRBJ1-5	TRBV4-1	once	TGCGCCAGCAGCCAGTACTTGGACAGGTTGGATCAGCCCCAGCATTTT	CASSQYLDRLDQPQHF
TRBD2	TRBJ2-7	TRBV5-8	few	TGTGCCAGCAGCCTCCGACTAGCGGGCCGGACCTCCTACGAGCAGTACTTC	CASSLRLAGRTSYEQYF
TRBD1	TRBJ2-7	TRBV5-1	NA	TGCGCCAGCAGCTGGACAGGGGGTACCTTGAACGACGAGCAGTACTTC	CASSWTGGTLNDEQYF
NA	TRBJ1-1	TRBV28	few	TGTGCCAGCAGTTGGATGGGTATGAACACTGAAGCTTTCTTT	CASSWMGMNTEAFF
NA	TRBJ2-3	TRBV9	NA	TGTGCCAGCTGGAGGGCCGCGTCCGGGTTTGGCACAGATACGCAGTATTTT	CASWRAASGFGTDTQYF
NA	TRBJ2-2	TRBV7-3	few	TGTGCCAGCAGCCTCTACACCGGGGAGCTGTTTTTT	CASSLYTGELFF
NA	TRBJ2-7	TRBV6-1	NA	TGTGCCAGCAGTGCCAGGGGCTCCCCCTACGAGCAGTACTTC	CASSARGSPYEQYF
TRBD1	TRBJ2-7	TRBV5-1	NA	TGCGCCAGCAGCCGACTCGGGACAGTAAGCTCCTACGAGCAGTACTTC	CASSRLGTVSSYEQYF
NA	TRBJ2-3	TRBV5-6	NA	TGTGCCAGCAGCTTGGCCACTAGCTCAGATACGCAGTATTTT	CASSLATSSDTQYF
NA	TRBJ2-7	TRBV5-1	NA	TGCGCCAGCAGCCAGGAGACAAACTCCTACGAGCAGTACTTC	CASSQETNSYEQYF
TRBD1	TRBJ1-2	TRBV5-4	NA	TGTGCCAGCAGCTTGGTCCTTGGGGCAGGGGGCAATGGCTACACCTTC	CASSLVLGAGGNGYTF
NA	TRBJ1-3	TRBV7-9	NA	TGTGCCAGCAGCTACGGGACACCAGGAAACACCATATATTTT	CASSYGTPGNTIYF
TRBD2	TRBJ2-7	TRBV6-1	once	TGTGCCAGCAGGGTTCTCACTAGCGGGAAATACGAGCAGTACTTC	CASRVLTSGKYEQYF